This T cell receptor (beta chain) was documented in a study of shared clonotypes between healthy human individuals. Assay: immunoSEQ multiplex PCR; the TCRdb copy retains only in-frame clones and omits some. The repertoire includes millions of clones, about 92% of them detected once, and around 0.14% sits in the top ten. Study outcomes and limitations: Larger estimated richness was generally recorded for naive subsets relative to memory subsets. It was the non-shared clonotypes that had lower generation probabilities than clonotypes shared by all four donors.

In the case of this clone: Its matching antigen is unknown.

Between the trimmed V and J ends, which lost 5 bases and 8 bases, there was a span of 13 bases. The germline V gene has CDR1 WNHNN and CDR2 SYGVQD (reference sequence). The CDR3 loop spans 12 amino acids. The receptor was isolated from a man younger than 35 in good health. Sequenced: naive CD4+ T cells sorted from blood. Subset meaning: CD45RA+ positively selected. The chain joins TRBV10-1 to TRBJ2-7, with TRBD2 as a possible D gene (5 bases). Here the CDR3 DNA reads TGCGCCAGCAGTCTCGAGGGTGGGCAGCAGTACTTC. Translated, it gives CASSLEGGQQYF.